This TCR beta chain appears in the sequencing data of a study of T cell responses to AZD1222 COVID-19 vaccine. Study-wide results and limits: Spike-specific TCR breadth and depth grew following two AZD1222 doses. Repertoires in all cases were sampled only once the peak T cell response had passed.

The length of the CDR3 is 14 residues. The table came from immunoSEQ multiplex PCR; TCRdb's copy has only in-frame clones and leaves some out. Among roughly 150,000 clones listed, 87% were seen once. Turning to this clone: As yet, its antigen is unknown.

This chain joins TRBV21-1 and TRBJ2-7; the table's D call, TRBD2, has no DNA check behind it. TRBV21-1 is designated a pseudogene. The receptor comes from an adult who received the AZD1222 COVID-19 vaccine. The sequencing here drew on peripheral blood, taken 28 days after the second AZD1222 dose. CDR3: CASSKAVLAYEQYF. CDR3 in DNA: TGTGCCAGCAGCAAAGCGGTTCTAGCGTACGAGCAGTACTTC.